These 4 T cell receptor beta chains were sequenced from one sample in a study of blood T cell repertoires in COVID-19. TCRdb's copy holds only in-frame clones and misses some; the assay was immunoSEQ multiplex PCR. The table includes about 230,000 clones, approximately 87% detected once. Sequences were obtained from peripheral blood. These receptors all stem from a woman between 70 and 85 years old with active or convalescent COVID-19.

CDR3 sequence (DNA): TGCGCCAGCAGCCAAGACCCCGGTTTGACAGGGGGCTCAGCTTTCTTT. Protein product: CASSQDPGLTGGSAFF. The chain joins TRBV4-3 to TRBJ1-1, with 10 bases matching TRBD1. The CDR3 contains 16 residues. V shed 0 bases and J 10 bases; nucleotides not matched to a gene: 11. Per the germline V gene, CDR1 is LGHNA and CDR2 is YSLEER.

J is TRBJ2-3 and V is TRBV7-2; 8 nucleotides line up with TRBD1. CDR1 is SGHTA and CDR2 is FQGNSA in the germline V gene. V lost 6 bases to trimming and J lost 4 bases; unmatched junction nucleotides: 9. The CDR3 loop spans 15 amino acids. Here the CDR3 reads CASSPGGAGPDTQYF. For the CDR3, the DNA is TGTGCCAGCAGTCCAGGGGGCGCCGGCCCAGATACGCAGTATTTT.

The chain joins TRBV19 to TRBJ2-2; 8 nucleotides line up with TRBD2. Germline V lookup: CDR1 LNHDA, CDR2 SQIVND (reference sequence). This CDR3 has 16 residues. Germline trimming cut 5 bases from V and 7 bases from J; bases unmatched to any gene: 12. CDR3 region: CASSAPFGGVDGELFF. CDR3 DNA sequence: TGTGCCAGTAGTGCCCCCTTCGGGGGGGTGGACGGGGAGCTGTTTTTT.

The chain uses TRBV10-3 and TRBJ2-1; 7 bases are a match to TRBD2. Germline-derived CDR1 and CDR2 are ENHRY and SYGVKD. CDR3 size: 14 residues. The V segment lost 10 bases and the J segment 5 bases; nucleotides outside the gene matches: 11. Here the CDR3 reads CATSSGTTHNEQFF. CDR3 DNA sequence: TGTGCCACTTCGTCAGGGACTACCCACAATGAGCAGTTCTTC.